The clone carrying this T cell receptor (beta chain) was counted a few times. Its antigen is unknown. Constant-segment primers and 5'RACE yielded cDNA libraries for TCR alpha and TCR beta, each carrying sample barcodes and UMIs. TCRdb reanalysed the 5' RACE reads using MiXCR and keeps one entry per CDR3 protein. The table includes almost 250,000 distinct CDR3 sequences, 15% detected once. The CDR3 is 14 amino acids. Germline V lookup: CDR1 LGHDT, CDR2 YNNKEL (reference sequence). V was pared by 5 bases and J by 2 bases, with 4 bases of the junction left unmatched. This entry belongs to a study of T-cell memory formation after mild COVID-19. General study points: Pre-infection memory already had some responding clones, implying cross-reactive memory joined. Contracting clones, day 15 to 85, had balanced CD4/CD8, and later expanders favored CD4+. Researchers could not confirm that second-wave clones peaking on day 37 targeted SARS-CoV-2.

What was sequenced was PBMCs or a T cell subset sorted from them (not recorded which). This chain uses TRBV3-1 with TRBJ1-2, with TRBD1 matching over 8 bases. The clonotype was recovered from an adult woman who had mild COVID-19 (a few samples of this study predate the infection). Cell type and time point are not known. CDR3 DNA: TGTGCCAGCAGCTTCGGGACAGGAAACTATGGCTACACCTTC. It specifies CASSFGTGNYGYTF.